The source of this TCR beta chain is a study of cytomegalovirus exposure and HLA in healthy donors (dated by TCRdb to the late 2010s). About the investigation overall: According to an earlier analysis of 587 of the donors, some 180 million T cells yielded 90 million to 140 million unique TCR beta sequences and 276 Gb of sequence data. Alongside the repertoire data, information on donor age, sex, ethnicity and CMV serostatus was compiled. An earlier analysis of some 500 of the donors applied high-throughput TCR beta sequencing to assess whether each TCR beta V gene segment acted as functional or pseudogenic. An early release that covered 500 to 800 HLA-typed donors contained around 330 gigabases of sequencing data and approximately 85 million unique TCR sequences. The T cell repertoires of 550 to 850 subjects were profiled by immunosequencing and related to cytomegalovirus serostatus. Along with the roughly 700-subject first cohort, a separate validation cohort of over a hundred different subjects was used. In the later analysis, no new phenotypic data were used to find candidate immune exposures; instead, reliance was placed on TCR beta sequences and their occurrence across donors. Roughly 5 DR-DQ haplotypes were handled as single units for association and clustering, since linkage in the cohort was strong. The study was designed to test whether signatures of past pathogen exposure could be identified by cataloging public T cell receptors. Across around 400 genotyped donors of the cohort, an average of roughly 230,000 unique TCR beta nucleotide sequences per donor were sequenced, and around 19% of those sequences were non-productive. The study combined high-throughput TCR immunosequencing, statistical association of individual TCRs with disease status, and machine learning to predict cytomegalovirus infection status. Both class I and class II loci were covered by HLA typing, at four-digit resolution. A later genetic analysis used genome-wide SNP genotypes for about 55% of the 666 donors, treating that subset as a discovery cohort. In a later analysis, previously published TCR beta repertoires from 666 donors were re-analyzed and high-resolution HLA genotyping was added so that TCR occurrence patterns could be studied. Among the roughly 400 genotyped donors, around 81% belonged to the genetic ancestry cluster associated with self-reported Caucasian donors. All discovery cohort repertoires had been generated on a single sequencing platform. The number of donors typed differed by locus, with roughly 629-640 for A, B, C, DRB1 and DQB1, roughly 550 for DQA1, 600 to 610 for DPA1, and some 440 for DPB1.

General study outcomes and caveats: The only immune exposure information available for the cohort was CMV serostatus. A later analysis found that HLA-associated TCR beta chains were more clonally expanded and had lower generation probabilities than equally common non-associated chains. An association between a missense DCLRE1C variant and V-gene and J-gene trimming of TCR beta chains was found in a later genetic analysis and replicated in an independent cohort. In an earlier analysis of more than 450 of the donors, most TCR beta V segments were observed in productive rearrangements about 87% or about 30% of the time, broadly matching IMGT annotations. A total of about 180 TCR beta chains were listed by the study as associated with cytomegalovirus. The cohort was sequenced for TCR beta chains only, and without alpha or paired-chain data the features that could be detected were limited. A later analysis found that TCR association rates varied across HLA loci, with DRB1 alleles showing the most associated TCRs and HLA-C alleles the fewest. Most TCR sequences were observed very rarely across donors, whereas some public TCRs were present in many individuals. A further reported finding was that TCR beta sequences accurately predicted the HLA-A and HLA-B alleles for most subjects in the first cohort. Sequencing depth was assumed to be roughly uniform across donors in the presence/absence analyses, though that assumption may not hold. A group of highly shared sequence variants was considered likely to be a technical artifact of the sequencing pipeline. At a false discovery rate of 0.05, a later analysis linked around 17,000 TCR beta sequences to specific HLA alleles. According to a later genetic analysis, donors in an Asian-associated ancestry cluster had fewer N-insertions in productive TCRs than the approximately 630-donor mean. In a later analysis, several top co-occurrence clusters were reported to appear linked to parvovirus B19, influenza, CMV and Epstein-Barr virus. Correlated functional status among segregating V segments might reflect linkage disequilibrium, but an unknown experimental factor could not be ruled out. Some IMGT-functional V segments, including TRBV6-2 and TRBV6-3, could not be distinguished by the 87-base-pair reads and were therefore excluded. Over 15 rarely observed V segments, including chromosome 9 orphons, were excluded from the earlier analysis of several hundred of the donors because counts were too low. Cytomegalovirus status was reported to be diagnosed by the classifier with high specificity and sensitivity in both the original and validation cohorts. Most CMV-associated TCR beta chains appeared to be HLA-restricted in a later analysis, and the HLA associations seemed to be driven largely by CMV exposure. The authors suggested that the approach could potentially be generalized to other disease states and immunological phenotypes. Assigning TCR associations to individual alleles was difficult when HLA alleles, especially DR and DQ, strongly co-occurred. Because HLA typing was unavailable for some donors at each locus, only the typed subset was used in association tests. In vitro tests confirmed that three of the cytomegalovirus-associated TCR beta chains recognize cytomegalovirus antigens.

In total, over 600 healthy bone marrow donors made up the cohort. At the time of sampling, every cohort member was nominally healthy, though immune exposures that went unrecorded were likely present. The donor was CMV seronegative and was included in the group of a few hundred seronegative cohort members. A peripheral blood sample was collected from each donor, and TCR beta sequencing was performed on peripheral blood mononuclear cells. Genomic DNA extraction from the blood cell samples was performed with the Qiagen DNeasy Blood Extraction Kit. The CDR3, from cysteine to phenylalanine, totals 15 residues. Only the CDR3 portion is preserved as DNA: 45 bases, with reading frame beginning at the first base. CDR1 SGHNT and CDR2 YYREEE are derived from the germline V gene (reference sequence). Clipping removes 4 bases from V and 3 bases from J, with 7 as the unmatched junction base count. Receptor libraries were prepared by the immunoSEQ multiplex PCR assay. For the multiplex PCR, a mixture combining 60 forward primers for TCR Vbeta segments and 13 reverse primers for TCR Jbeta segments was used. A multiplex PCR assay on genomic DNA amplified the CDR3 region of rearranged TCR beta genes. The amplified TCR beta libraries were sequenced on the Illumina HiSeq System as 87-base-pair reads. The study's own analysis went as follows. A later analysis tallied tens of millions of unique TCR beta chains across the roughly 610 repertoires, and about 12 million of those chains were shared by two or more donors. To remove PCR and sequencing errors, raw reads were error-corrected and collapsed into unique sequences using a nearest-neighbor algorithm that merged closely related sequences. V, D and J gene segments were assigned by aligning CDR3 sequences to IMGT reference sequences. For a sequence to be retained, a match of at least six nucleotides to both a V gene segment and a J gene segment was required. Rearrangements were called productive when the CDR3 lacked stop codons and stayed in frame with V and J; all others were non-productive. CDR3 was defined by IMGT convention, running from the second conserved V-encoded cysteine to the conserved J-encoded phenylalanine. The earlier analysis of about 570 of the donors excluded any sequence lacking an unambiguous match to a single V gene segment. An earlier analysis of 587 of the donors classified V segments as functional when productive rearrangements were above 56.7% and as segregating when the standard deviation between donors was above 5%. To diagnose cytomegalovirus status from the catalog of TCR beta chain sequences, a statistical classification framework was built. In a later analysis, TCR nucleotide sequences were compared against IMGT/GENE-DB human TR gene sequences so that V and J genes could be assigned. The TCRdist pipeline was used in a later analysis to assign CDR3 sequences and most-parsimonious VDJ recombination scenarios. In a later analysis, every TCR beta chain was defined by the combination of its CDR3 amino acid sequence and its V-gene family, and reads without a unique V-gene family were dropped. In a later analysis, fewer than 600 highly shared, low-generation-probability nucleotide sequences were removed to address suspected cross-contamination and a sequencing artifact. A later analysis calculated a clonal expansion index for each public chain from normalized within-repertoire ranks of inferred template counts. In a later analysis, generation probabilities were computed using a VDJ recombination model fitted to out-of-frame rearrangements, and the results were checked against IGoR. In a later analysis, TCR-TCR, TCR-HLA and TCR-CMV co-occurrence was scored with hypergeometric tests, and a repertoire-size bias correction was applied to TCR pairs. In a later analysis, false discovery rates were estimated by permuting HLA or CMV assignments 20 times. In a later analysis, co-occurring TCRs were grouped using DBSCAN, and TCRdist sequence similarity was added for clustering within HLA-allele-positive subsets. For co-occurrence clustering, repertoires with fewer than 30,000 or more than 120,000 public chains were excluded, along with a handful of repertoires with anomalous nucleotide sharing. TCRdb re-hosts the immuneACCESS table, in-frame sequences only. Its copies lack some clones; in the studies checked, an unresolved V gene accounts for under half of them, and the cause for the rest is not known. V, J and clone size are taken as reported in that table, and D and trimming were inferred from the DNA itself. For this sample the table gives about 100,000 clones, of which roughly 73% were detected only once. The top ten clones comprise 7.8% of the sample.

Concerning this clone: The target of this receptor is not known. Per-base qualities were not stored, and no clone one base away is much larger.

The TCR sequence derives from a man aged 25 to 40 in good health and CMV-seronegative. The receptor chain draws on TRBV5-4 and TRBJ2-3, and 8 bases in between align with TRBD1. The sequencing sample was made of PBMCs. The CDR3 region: CASSPDRGGTDTQYF. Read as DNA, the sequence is TGTGCCAGCAGCCCTGACAGGGGTGGTACAGATACGCAGTATTTT.